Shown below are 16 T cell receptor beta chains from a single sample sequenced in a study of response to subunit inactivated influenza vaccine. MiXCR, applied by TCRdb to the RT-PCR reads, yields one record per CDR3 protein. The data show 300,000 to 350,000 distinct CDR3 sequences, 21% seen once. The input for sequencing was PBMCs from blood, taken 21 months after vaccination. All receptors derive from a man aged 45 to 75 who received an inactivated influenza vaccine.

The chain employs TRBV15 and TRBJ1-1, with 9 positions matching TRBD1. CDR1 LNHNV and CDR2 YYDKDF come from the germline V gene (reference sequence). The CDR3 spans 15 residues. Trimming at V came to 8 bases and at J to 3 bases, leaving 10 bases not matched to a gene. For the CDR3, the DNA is TGTGCCACCGGCGAGGACAGGGGTAGGTACACTGAAGCTTTCTTT. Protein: CATGEDRGRYTEAFF.

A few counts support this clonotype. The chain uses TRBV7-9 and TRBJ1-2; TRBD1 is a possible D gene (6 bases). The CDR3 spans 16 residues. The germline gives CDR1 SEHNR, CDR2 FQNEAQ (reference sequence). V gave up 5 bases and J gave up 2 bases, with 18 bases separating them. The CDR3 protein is CASSEGWDTSNYGYTF. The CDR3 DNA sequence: TGTGCCAGCAGCGAGGGATGGGACACCTCAAACTATGGCTACACCTTC.

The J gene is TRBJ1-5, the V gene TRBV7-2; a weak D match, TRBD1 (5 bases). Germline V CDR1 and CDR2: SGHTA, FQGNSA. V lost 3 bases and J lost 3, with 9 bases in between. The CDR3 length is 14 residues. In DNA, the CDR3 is TGTGCCAGCAGCTTGACAGCCTACAATCAGCCCCAGCATTTT. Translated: CASSLTAYNQPQHF.

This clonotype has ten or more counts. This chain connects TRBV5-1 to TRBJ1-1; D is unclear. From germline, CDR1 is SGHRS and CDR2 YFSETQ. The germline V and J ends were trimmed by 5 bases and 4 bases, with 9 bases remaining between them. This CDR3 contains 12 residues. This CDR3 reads CASSFDLTEAFF. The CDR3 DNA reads TGCGCCAGCAGTTTCGACCTCACTGAAGCTTTCTTT. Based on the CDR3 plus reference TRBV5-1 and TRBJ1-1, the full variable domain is KAGVTQTPRYLIKTRGQQVTLSCSPISGHRSVSWYQQTPGQGLQFLFEYFSETQRNKGNFPGRFSGRQFSNSRSEMNVSTLELGDSALYLCASSFDLTEAFFGQGTRLTVV.

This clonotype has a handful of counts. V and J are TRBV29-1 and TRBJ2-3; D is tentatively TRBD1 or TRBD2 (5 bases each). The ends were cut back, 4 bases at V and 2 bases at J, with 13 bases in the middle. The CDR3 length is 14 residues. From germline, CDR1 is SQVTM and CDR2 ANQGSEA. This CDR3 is CSVGQGVNTDTQYF. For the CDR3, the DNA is TGCAGCGTTGGGCAGGGAGTCAACACAGATACGCAGTATTTT.

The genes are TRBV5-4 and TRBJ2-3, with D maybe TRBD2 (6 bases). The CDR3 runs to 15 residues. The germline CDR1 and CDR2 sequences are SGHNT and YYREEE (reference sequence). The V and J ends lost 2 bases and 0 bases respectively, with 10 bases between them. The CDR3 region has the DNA TGTGCCAGCAGCTTCAAGCGGGCAAGCACAGATACGCAGTATTTT. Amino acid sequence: CASSFKRASTDTQYF.

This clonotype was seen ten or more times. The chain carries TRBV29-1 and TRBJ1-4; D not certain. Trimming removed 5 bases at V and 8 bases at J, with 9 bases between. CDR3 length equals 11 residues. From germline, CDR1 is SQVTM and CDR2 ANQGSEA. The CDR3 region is CSVLEGEKLFF. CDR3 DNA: TGCAGCGTTTTAGAGGGCGAAAAACTGTTTTTT. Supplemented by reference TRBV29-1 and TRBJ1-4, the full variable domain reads SAVISQKPSRDICQRGTSLTIQCQVDSQVTMMFWYRQQPGQSLTLIATANQGSEATYESGFVIDKFPISRPNLTFSTLTVSNMSPEDSSIYLCSVLEGEKLFFGSGTQLSVL.

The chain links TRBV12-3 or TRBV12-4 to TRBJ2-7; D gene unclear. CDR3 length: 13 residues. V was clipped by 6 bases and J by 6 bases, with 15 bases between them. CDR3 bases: TGTGCCAGCAGCTCGAATCTGTCGGGCGAGCAGTACTTC. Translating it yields CASSSNLSGEQYF.

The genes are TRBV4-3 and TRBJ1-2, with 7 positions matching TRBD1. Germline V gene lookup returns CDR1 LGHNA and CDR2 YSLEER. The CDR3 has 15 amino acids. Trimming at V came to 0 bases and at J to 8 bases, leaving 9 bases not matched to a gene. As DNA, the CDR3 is TGCGCCAGCAGCCAAGATCGGATGGCAGGGGGAGGCTACACCTTC. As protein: CASSQDRMAGGGYTF.

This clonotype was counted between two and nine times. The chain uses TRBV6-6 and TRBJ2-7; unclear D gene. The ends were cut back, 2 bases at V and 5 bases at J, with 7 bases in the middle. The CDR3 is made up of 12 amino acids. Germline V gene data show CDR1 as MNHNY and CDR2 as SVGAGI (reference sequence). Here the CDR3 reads CASSYRAHEQYF. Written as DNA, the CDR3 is TGTGCCAGCAGTTACCGGGCCCACGAGCAGTACTTC.

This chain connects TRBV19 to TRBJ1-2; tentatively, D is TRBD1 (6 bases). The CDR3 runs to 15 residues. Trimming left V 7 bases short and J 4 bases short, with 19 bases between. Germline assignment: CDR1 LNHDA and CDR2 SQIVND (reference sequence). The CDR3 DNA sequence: TGTGCCAGTACAAAACACAGGGAGAATGCCTATGGCTACACCTTC. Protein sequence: CASTKHRENAYGYTF.

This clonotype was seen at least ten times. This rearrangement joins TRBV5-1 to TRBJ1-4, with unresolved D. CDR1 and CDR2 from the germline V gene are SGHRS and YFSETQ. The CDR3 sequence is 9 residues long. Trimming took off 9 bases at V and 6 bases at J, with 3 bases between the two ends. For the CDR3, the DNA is TGCGCCACCCATGAAAAACTGTTTTTT. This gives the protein CATHEKLFF.

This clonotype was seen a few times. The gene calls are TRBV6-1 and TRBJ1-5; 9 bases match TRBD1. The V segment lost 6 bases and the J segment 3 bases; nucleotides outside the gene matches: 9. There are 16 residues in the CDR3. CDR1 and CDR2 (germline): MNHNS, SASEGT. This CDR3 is CASRAGQGEFNQPQHF. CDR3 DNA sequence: TGTGCCAGCAGGGCGGGACAGGGAGAATTCAATCAGCCCCAGCATTTT.

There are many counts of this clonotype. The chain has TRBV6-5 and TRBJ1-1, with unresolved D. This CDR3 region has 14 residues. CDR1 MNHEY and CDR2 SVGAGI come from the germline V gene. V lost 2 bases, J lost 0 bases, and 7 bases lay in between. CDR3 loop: CASSYRSVNTEAFF. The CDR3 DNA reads TGTGCCAGCAGTTACCGATCAGTGAACACTGAAGCTTTCTTT.

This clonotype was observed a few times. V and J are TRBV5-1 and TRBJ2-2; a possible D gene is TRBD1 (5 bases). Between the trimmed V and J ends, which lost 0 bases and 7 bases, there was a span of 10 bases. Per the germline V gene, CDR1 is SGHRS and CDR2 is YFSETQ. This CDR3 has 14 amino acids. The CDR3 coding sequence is TGCGCCAGCAGCTTGGATGGGGCAATCGGGGAGCTGTTTTTT. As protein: CASSLDGAIGELFF.

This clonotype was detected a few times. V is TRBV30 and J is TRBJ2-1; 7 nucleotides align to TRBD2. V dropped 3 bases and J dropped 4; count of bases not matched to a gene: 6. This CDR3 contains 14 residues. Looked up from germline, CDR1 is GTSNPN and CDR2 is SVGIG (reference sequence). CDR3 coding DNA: TGTGCCTGGAGGCTAGCGGAGGGATACAATGAGCAGTTCTTC. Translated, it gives CAWRLAEGYNEQFF. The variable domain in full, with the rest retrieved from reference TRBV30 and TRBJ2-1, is SQTIHQWPATLVQPVGSPLSLECTVEGTSNPNLYWYRQAAGRGLQLLFYSVGIGQISSEVPQNLSASRPQDRQFILSSKKLLLSDSGFYLCAWRLAEGYNEQFFGPGTRLTVL.